This T cell receptor beta chain stems from a study of cytomegalovirus exposure and HLA in healthy donors. Study results and caveats: A later analysis showed HLA-associated TCR beta chains outstripping equally common others in clonal expansion. Testing in vitro showed a few CMV-associated chains specific for CMV antigens. Listed as cytomegalovirus-associated were 164 TCR beta chains.

Vbeta (60) and Jbeta (13) primers were used in the PCR. Only in-frame clones appear in the TCRdb table, and some are missing; sequencing was by immunoSEQ multiplex PCR. This table holds around 140,000 clones, roughly three fifths found once. The CDR3 covers 15 residues. CDR1 and CDR2 (germline): PRHDT, FYEKMQ (reference sequence). V gave up 1 base and J gave up 2 bases, with 11 bases separating them. Turning to this clone: The antigen is undetermined.

The source is a woman aged 40 to 50 in good health and CMV-seronegative. Sequenced input: PBMCs. J is TRBJ1-2 and V is TRBV13; the D gene is possibly TRBD1 (6 bases). The DNA of the CDR3 is TGTGCCAGCAGCTTAGCCAGACAGGCAAACTATGGCTACACCTTC. It translates to CASSLARQANYGYTF.